The source of this T cell receptor (beta chain) is a study of cytomegalovirus exposure and HLA in healthy donors. The PCR was carried out with 60 Vbeta primers and 13 Jbeta primers. The repertoire was sequenced with immunoSEQ multiplex PCR; TCRdb's copy has only in-frame clones and lacks some. Of just over 95,000 clones listed, under 85% are singletons. General observations from the study: In terms of immune exposure information, only CMV serostatus was available.

Worth noting for this clone: No antigen is known for it.

Germline CDR1 SGHDN, CDR2 FVKESK. There are 17 residues in the CDR3. Trimming took 0 bases from V and 4 from J; bases not matched to a gene: 11. The specimen was PBMCs. This sequence was found in a woman between 40 and 55 years old in good health and CMV-seropositive. The chain couples TRBV14 to TRBJ2-7; 8 nucleotides align to TRBD1. CDR3 sequence: CASSQDLWTGITYEQYF. The DNA of the CDR3 is TGTGCCAGCAGCCAAGACCTCTGGACAGGGATCACGTACGAGCAGTACTTC.